This record covers a single TCR beta chain. Every subset's genomic DNA went evenly onto several immunoSEQ plates. Source study methods: Because ImmunoSEQ provided only junction sequences with no quality scores, the filtering differed. Some clones are missing from TCRdb's copy, which holds only in-frame ones; the method was immunoSEQ multiplex PCR. V and J calls and clone size are as listed in that table; D and trimming were resolved from the DNA. The table has approximately 980,000 clones, around 80% seen once; the top ten hold approximately 1.5%. These data come from a study of shared clonotypes between healthy human individuals. Healthy and HIV-negative, the adult donors had no recent acute infections or vaccinations. This CDR3 has 14 residues. Germline V gene lookup returns CDR1 MNHNS and CDR2 SASEGT. V was clipped by 6 bases and J by 4 bases; unmatched bases: 8.

V and J are TRBV6-1 and TRBJ1-1; TRBD1 matches at 7 bases. Sequencing input: memory CD4+ T cells sorted from blood. Described subset: CD45RA-negative fraction. This sequence was found in a man aged 18 to 30 in good health. The CDR3 bases are TGTGCCAGCAGAATAACCCGGGACAGCACTGAAGCTTTCTTT. It yields the protein CASRITRDSTEAFF.